This T cell receptor (beta chain) was identified during a study of Graves' ophthalmopathy and Graves' hyperthyroidism. Sampling about 10 ml of fresh peripheral blood provided the PBMCs. RNA served as the template for amplifying TCR beta CDR3 regions. After a first-round RT-PCR with HTBI primers, a second-round multiplex PCR was run. TCRdb re-derived calls from the multiplex PCR reads in MiXCR, one entry per CDR3 protein. Here the sample spans approximately 480,000 distinct CDR3 sequences, approximately 15% being singletons. The CDR3 runs to 15 residues. Per the germline V gene, CDR1 is MNHEY and CDR2 is SVGAGI. As for this clonotype: An end of the junction differs from the germline gene, which may be a read error.

The source of this sequence is a woman under 40 with Graves' ophthalmopathy. Sequencing was performed on blood. The V gene is TRBV6-5, the J gene TRBJ1-1; D may be TRBD1 (5 bases). CDR3 DNA: TGTGCCAGCAGTTACTCTCGGCAGGTAGGGACTGAAGTTTTCTTT. Protein product: CASSYSRQVGTEVFF.